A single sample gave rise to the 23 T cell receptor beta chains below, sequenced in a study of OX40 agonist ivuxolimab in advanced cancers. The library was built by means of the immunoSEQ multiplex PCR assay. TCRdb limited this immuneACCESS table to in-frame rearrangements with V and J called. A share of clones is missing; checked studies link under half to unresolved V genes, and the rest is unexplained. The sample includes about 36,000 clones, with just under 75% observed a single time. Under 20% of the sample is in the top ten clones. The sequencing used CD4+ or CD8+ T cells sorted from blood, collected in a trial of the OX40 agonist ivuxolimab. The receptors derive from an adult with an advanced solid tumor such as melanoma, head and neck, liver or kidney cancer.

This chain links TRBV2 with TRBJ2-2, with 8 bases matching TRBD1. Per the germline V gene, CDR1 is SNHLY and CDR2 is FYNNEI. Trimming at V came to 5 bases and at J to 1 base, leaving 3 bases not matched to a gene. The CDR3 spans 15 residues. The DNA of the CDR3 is TGTGCCAGCAGTAACAGGGGGTTGAACACCGGGGAGCTGTTTTTT. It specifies CASSNRGLNTGELFF.

The CDR3 here is CASSSSVGYTF. DNA for the CDR3: TGTGCCAGCAGTTCCAGCGTTGGCTACACCTTC. J is TRBJ1-2 and V is TRBV6-6, with D unclear. Trimming cost V 4 bases and J 7 bases, with 7 bases left between them. Germline CDR1 reads MNHNY; CDR2 reads SVGAGI (reference sequence). The CDR3 has 11 residues.

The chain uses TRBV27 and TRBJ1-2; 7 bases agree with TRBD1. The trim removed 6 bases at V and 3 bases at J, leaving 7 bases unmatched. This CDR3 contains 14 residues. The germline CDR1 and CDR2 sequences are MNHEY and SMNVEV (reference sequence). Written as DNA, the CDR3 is TGTGCCAGCAGACCGACAGGGAGGGACTATGGCTACACCTTC. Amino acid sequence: CASRPTGRDYGYTF.

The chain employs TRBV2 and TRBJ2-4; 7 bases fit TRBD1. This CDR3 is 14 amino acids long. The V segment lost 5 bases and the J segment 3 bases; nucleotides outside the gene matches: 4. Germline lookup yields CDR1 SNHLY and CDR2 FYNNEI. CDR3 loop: CASSIRDSKNIQYF. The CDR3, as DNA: TGTGCCAGCAGTATCCGGGACAGCAAAAACATTCAGTACTTC.

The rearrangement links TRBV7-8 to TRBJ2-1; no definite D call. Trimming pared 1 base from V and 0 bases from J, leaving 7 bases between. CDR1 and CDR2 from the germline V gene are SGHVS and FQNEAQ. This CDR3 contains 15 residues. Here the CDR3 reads CASSLVGISYNEQFF. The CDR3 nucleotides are TGTGCCAGCAGCTTAGTAGGGATCTCCTACAATGAGCAGTTCTTC. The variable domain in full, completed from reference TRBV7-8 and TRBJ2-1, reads GAGVSQSPRYKVAKRGQDVALRCDPISGHVSLFWYQQALGQGPEFLTYFQNEAQLDKSGLPSDRFFAERPEGSVSTLKIQRTQQEDSAVYLCASSLVGISYNEQFFGPGTRLTVL.

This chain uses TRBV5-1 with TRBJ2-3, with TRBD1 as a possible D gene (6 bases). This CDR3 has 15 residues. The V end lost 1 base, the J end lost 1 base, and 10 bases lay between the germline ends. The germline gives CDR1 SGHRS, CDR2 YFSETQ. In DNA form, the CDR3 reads TGCGCCAGCAGCTTGACAGGGATTGGCACAGATACGCAGTATTTT. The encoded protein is CASSLTGIGTDTQYF.

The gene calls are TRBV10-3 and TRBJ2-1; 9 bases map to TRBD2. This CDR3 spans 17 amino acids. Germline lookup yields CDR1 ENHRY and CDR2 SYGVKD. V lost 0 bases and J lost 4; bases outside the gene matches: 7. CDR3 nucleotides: TGTGCCATCAGTGAGTCGAATCAAGCGGGGGGTTACAATGAGCAGTTCTTC. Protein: CAISESNQAGGYNEQFF.

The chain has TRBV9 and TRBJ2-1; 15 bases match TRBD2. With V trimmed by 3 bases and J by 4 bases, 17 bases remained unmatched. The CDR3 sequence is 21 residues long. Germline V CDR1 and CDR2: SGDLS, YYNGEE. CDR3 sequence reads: CASSGWGPGTSGGPFYNEQFF. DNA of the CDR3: TGTGCCAGCAGCGGTTGGGGCCCCGGGACTAGCGGGGGGCCCTTTTACAATGAGCAGTTCTTC.

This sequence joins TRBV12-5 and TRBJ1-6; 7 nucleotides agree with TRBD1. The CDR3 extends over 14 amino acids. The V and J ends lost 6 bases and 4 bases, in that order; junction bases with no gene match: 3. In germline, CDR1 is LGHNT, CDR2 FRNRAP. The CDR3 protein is CASGLGQYNSPLHF. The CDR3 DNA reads TGTGCTAGTGGCCTGGGACAGTATAATTCACCCCTCCACTTT.

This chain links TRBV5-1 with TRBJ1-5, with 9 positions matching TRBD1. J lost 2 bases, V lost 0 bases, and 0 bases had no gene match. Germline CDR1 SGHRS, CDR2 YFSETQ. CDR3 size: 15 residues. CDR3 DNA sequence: TGCGCCAGCAGCTTGGGGGACAGGGGCAATCAGCCCCAGCATTTT. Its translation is CASSLGDRGNQPQHF.

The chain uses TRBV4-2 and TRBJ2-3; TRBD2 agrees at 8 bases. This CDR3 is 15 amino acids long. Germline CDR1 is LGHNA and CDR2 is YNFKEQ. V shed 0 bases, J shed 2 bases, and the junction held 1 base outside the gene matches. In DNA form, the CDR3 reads TGTGCCAGCAGCCAAGACGGGGGGGACACAGATACGCAGTATTTT. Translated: CASSQDGGDTDTQYF.

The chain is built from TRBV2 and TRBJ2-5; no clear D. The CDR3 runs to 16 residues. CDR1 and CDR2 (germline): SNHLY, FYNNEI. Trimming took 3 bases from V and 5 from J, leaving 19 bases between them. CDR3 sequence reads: CASSDMETRFRETQYF. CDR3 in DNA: TGTGCCAGCAGTGATATGGAGACAAGATTTCGGGAGACCCAGTACTTC.

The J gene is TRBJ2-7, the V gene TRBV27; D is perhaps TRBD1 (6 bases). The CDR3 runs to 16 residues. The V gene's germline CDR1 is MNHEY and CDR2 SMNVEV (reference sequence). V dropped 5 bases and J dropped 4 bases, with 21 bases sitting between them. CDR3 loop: CASSPRDTITKYEQYF. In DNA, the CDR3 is TGTGCCAGCAGTCCCCGGGACACTATTACTAAATACGAGCAGTACTTC.

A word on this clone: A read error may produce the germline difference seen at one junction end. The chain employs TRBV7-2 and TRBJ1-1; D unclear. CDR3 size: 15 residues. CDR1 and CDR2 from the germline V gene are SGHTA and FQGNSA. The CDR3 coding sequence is TGTGCCAGCGGCTTAGCGGTGGGGTTGAACACTGAAGCTTTCTTT. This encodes CASGLAVGLNTEAFF.

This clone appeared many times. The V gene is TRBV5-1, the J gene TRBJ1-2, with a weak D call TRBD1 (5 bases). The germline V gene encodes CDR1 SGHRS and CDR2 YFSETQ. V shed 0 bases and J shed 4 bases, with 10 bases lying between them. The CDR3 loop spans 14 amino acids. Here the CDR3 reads CASSLGGDGYGYTF. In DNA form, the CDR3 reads TGCGCCAGCAGCTTGGGTGGGGACGGCTATGGCTACACCTTC.

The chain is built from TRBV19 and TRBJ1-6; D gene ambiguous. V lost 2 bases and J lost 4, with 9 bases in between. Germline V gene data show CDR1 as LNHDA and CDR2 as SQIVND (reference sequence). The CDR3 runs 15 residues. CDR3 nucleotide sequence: TGTGCCAGTAGTATAAAAGGGATTTATAATTCACCCCTCCACTTT. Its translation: CASSIKGIYNSPLHF. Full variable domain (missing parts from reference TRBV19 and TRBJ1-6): DGGITQSPKYLFRKEGQNVTLSCEQNLNHDAMYWYRQDPGQGLRLIYYSQIVNDFQKGDIAEGYSVSREKKESFPLTVTSAQKNPTAFYLCASSIKGIYNSPLHFGNGTRLTVT.

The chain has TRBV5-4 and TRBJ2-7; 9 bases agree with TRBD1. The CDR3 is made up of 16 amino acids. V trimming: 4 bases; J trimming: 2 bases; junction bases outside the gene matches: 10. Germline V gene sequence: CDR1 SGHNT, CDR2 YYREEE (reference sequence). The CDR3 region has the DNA TGTGCCAGCAGCCAAGAGGACAGGGGCCACCCCTACGAGCAGTACTTC. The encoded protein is CASSQEDRGHPYEQYF.

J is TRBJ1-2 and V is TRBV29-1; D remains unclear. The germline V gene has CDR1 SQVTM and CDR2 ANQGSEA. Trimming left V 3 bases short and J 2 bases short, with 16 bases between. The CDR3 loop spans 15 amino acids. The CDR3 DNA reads TGCAGCGTTGATATAGCGGACGTAGGGAACTATGGCTACACCTTC. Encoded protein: CSVDIADVGNYGYTF.

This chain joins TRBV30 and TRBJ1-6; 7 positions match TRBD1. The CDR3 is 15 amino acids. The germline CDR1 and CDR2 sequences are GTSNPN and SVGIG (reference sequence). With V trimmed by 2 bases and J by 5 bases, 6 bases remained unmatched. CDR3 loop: CAWSPYGQDNSPLHF. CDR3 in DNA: TGTGCCTGGAGTCCTTACGGACAGGATAATTCACCCCTCCACTTT.

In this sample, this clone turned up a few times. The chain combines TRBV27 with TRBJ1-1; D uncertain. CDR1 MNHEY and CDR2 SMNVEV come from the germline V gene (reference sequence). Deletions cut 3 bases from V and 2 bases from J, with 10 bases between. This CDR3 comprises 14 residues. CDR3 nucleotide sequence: TGTGCCAGCAGTTTTATCGGTCTAAACACTGAAGCTTTCTTT. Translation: CASSFIGLNTEAFF.

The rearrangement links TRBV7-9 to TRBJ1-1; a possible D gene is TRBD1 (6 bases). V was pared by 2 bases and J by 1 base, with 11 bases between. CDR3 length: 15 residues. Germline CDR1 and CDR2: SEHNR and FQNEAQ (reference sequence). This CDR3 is CASSLTADRNTEAFF. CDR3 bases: TGTGCCAGCAGCTTAACAGCGGACAGGAACACTGAAGCTTTCTTT.

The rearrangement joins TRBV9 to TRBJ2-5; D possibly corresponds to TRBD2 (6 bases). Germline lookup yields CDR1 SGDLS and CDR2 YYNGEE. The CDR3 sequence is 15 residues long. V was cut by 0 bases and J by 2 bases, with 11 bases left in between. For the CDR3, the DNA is TGTGCCAGCAGCGTAGACCGGCGGGAACAAGAGACCCAGTACTTC. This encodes CASSVDRREQETQYF.

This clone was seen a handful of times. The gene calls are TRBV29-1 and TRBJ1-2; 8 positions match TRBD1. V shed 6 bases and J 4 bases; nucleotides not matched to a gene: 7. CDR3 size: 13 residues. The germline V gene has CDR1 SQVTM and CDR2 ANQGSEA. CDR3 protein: CSVRQGSGYGYTF. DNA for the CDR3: TGCAGCGTCCGACAGGGGTCTGGCTATGGCTACACCTTC.